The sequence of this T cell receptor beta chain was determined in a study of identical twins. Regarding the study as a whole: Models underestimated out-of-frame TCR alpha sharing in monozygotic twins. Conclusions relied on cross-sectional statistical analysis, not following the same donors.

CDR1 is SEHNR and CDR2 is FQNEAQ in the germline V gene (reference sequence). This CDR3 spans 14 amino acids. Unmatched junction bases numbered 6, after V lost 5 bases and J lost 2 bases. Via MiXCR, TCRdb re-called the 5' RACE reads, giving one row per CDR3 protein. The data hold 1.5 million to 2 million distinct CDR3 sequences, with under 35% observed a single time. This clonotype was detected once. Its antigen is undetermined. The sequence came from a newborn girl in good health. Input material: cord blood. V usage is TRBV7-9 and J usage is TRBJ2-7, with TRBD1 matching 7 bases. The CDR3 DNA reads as TGTGCCAGCAGCCACTGGGACAGCACCTACGAGCAGTACTTC. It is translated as CASSHWDSTYEQYF.